Below, 12 T cell receptor beta chains from the same sample are listed, as sequenced in a study of PD-L1 blockade in urothelial cancer. Documented time point: pretreatment peripheral blood. This table comes from immunoSEQ multiplex PCR, and its TCRdb copy is limited to in-frame clones, with some not included. The sample comprises 90,000 to 100,000 clones, around 90% of which are singletons, and around 1.6% rests with the top ten. The sample here was PBMCs, taken around atezolizumab (anti-PD-L1) treatment. The receptors were sampled from a man aged 55 to 70 with urothelial cancer.

This clone occurred a few times. This sequence joins TRBV10-1 and TRBJ2-7; 10 bases match TRBD2. The CDR3 runs 15 residues. Per the germline V gene, CDR1 is WNHNN and CDR2 is SYGVQD (reference sequence). With 5 bases clipped from V and 6 bases from J, the junction kept 10 bases outside the gene matches. The CDR3 DNA reads as TGCGCCAGCAGTAACTTCGAGCGGGGGGGCCTCGAGCAGTACTTC. Protein product: CASSNFERGGLEQYF.

The chain joins TRBV9 to TRBJ2-4; TRBD2 agrees at 7 bases. The length of the CDR3 is 14 residues. Unmatched junction bases numbered 2, after V lost 0 bases and J lost 5 bases. The V gene's germline CDR1 is SGDLS and CDR2 YYNGEE. The CDR3 here is CASSVGLAENIQYF. Written as DNA, the CDR3 is TGTGCCAGCAGCGTAGGCCTAGCGGAAAACATTCAGTACTTC.

The DNA of the CDR3 is TGTGCCAGCGGCACCGGGACTGTCGTCTTCAATACGCAGTATTTT. Encoded protein: CASGTGTVVFNTQYF. The chain couples TRBV6-1 to TRBJ2-3, with D perhaps matching TRBD2 (6 bases). The CDR3 runs to 15 residues. V was shortened by 8 bases and J by 7 bases, with 22 bases between the two germline ends. Germline CDR1 reads MNHNS; CDR2 reads SASEGT.

The J gene is TRBJ2-7, the V gene TRBV6-6; D is ambiguous. This CDR3 spans 14 amino acids. The V gene lost 2 bases and the J gene lost 0 bases, with 8 bases spanning the gap. Looked up from germline, CDR1 is MNHNY and CDR2 is SVGAGI (reference sequence). The CDR3 is CASSYVTPSYEQYF. The CDR3 bases are TGTGCCAGCAGTTACGTAACACCCTCCTACGAGCAGTACTTC.

The V call is TRBV6-6, the J call TRBJ1-3, with D possibly TRBD1 on 5 matching bases. The germline CDR1 and CDR2 sequences are MNHNY and SVGAGI (reference sequence). This CDR3 has 16 residues. Trimming removed 3 bases from V and 4 bases from J, with 16 bases in between. Here the CDR3 reads CASSYSYRRSGNTIYF. For the CDR3, the DNA is TGTGCCAGCAGTTATTCCTACAGGAGATCAGGAAACACCATATATTTT.

This clone came up a few times. The chain carries TRBV19 and TRBJ1-1; maybe TRBD1 (5 bases). V lost 6 bases to trimming and J lost 10 bases, with 12 bases between them. In germline, CDR1 is LNHDA, CDR2 SQIVND (reference sequence). The CDR3 is 11 amino acids. The CDR3 sequence: CASRSDGGAFF. The CDR3 DNA is TGTGCCAGTAGATCGGACGGGGGAGCTTTCTTT.

J is TRBJ2-5 and V is TRBV5-1; D is possibly TRBD1 (6 bases). Trimming stripped 4 bases from V and 9 bases from J, with 16 bases between. CDR3 size: 13 residues. Germline CDR1 is SGHRS and CDR2 is YFSETQ. CDR3 bases: TGCGCCAGCAGCCAATACCCAGGGGTGGCCCAGTACTTC. Protein sequence: CASSQYPGVAQYF.

CDR3 coding DNA: TGTGCCAGCGTGTCCGGGACTGGCTCCTACAATGAGCAGTTCTTC. The encoded protein is CASVSGTGSYNEQFF. J is TRBJ2-1 and V is TRBV6-5, with a weak D call TRBD2 (6 bases). Germline loops: CDR1 MNHEY, CDR2 SVGAGI. V was shortened by 8 bases and J by 0 bases, with 14 bases between the two germline ends. The CDR3 runs 15 residues.

The genes are TRBV5-1 and TRBJ2-4; TRBD2 matches 11 bases. Germline trimming cut 4 bases from V and 0 bases from J; bases unmatched to any gene: 12. Germline V CDR1 and CDR2: SGHRS, YFSETQ. The CDR3 runs 19 residues. The CDR3, as DNA: TGCGCCAGCAGCGGGGGGGGGACTAGCGGTGCTGTAGCCAAAAACATTCAGTACTTC. This translates into CASSGGGTSGAVAKNIQYF.

The chain employs TRBV7-2 and TRBJ2-1, with D unresolved. The ends were cut back, 3 bases at V and 4 bases at J, with 7 bases in the middle. Per germline, CDR1 SGHTA and CDR2 FQGNSA. CDR3 length: 13 residues. CDR3 loop: CASSFAEYNEQFF. CDR3 sequence (DNA): TGTGCCAGCAGCTTCGCGGAGTACAATGAGCAGTTCTTC.

The V gene is TRBV18, the J gene TRBJ2-1, with 8 bases fitting TRBD2. This CDR3 has 19 residues. Germline V gene sequence: CDR1 KGHSH, CDR2 LQKENI. Trimming cost V 3 bases and J 3 bases; bases outside gene matches: 16. CDR3: CASSPNTPPLAGYYNEQFF. The CDR3, as DNA: TGTGCCAGCTCACCTAACACCCCTCCTTTAGCGGGATACTACAATGAGCAGTTCTTC.

J is TRBJ1-1 and V is TRBV6-7; tentative D call: TRBD1 (5 bases). TRBV6-7 is sorted into the ORF group, with uncertain function. The CDR3 length is 14 residues. The germline V and J ends were trimmed by 11 bases and 7 bases, with 23 bases remaining between them. The CDR3 region is CADSYSREGDEAFF. CDR3 in DNA: TGTGCCGACAGTTATAGCAGGGAAGGAGATGAAGCTTTCTTT.